This TCR beta chain was sequenced during a study of Ad26.COV2.S vaccination and SARS-CoV-2 variants. Study-wide results and caveats: Individuals receiving vaccine had higher spike-specific TCR breadth than placebo recipients did. In TCR breadth and depth analyses, total T cell responses may have been underestimated.

The CDR3 extends over 15 amino acids. Germline CDR1 reads KGHSH; CDR2 reads LQKENI. V was pared by 0 bases and J by 5 bases, with 13 bases between. The repertoire was sequenced with immunoSEQ multiplex PCR; TCRdb's copy has only in-frame clones and lacks some. The sample contains over 400,000 clones, nearly 90% of which appear only once. In regard to this clone: Its antigen remains unidentified.

Treatment noted: roughly 19 received Ad26.COV2.S at low or high dose, single or two shots; about 5 received placebo; per-sample allocation not given. The samples date from day 63 after the first vaccine or placebo injection. The sequencing used peripheral blood, collected in a trial of Ad26.COV2.S vaccine versus placebo. This receptor was obtained from a person between 18 and 65 years old who received the Ad26.COV2.S COVID-19 vaccine or a placebo. The chain recombines TRBV18 with TRBJ1-1; D is uncertain. CDR3 residues: CASSPPVPALTEAFF. Here the CDR3 DNA reads TGTGCCAGCTCACCACCCGTCCCGGCTTTGACTGAAGCTTTCTTT.